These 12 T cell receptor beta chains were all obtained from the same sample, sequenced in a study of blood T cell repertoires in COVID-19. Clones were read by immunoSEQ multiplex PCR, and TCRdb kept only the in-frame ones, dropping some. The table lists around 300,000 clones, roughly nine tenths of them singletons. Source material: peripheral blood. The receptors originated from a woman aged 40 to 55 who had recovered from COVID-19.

The CDR3, as DNA: TGTGCCAGCAGCCAAGTTCAGGGGGCCGTGAACACTGAAGCTTTCTTT. It encodes CASSQVQGAVNTEAFF. The chain employs TRBV4-2 and TRBJ1-1; TRBD1 matches 8 bases. Germline lookup yields CDR1 LGHNA and CDR2 YNFKEQ. With 1 base clipped from V and 0 bases from J, the junction kept 4 bases outside the gene matches. This CDR3 has 16 residues.

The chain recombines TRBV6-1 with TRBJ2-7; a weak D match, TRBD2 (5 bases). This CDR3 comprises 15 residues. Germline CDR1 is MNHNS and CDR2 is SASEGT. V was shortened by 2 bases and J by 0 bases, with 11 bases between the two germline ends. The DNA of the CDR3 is TGTGCCAGCAGTGAAACCCGGGAAAGCTCCTACGAGCAGTACTTC. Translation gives CASSETRESSYEQYF.

The CDR3 DNA is TGTGCCAGTAGTATAGGATCGGGGTATGGGCAGCCCCAGCATTTT. Translating gives CASSIGSGYGQPQHF. The chain uses TRBV19 and TRBJ1-5; D not certain. V gave up 1 base and J gave up 7 bases, with 14 bases separating them. This CDR3 has 15 residues. CDR1 LNHDA and CDR2 SQIVND come from the germline V gene (reference sequence).

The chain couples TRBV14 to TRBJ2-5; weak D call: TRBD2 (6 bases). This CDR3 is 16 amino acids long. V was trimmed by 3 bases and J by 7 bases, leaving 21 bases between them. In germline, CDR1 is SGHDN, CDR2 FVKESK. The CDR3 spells CASSHYTEGPSGTQYF. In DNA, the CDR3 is TGTGCCAGCAGCCATTACACGGAGGGGCCGTCAGGGACCCAGTACTTC.

CDR3 sequence reads: CASSESGTSDYEQYF. The DNA for the CDR3 is TGCGCCAGCAGTGAGTCCGGGACTAGCGACTACGAGCAGTACTTC. V gene TRBV10-1 combines with J gene TRBJ2-7; 10 bases fit TRBD2. The CDR3 is made up of 15 amino acids. V lost 0 bases and J lost 3; bases outside the gene matches: 2. CDR1 WNHNN and CDR2 SYGVQD come from the germline V gene (reference sequence).

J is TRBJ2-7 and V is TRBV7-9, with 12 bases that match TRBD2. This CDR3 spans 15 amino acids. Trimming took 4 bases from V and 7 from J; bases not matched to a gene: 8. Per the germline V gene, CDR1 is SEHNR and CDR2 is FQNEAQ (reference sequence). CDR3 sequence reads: CASSSSGRAFFEQYF. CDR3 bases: TGTGCCAGCAGCTCTAGCGGGAGGGCCTTTTTTGAGCAGTACTTC.

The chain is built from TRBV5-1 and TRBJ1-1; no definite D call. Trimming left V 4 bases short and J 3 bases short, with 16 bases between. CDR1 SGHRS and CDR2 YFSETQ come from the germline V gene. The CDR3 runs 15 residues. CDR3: CASSSMTGSDTEAFF. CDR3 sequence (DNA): TGCGCCAGCAGCAGCATGACGGGGTCGGACACTGAAGCTTTCTTT.

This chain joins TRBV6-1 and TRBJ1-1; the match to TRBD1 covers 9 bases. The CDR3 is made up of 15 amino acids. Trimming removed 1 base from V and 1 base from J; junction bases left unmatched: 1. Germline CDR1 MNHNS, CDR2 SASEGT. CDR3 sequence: CASSEGTGENTEAFF. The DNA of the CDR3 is TGTGCCAGCAGTGAAGGGACAGGGGAGAACACTGAAGCTTTCTTT.

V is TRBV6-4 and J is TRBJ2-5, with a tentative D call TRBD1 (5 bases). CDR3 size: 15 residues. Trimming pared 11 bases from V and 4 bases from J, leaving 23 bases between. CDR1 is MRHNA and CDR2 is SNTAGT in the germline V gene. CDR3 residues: CAGQPLSGVRETQYF. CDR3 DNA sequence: TGTGCCGGACAACCCCTATCCGGCGTTAGAGAGACCCAGTACTTC.

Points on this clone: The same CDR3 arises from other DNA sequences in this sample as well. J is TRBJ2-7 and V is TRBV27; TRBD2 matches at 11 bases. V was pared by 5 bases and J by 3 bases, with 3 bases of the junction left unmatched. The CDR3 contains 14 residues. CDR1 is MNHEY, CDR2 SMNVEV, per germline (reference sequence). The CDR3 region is CASSPGTSGYEQYF. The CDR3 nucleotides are TGTGCCAGCAGTCCCGGGACTAGCGGCTACGAGCAGTACTTC.

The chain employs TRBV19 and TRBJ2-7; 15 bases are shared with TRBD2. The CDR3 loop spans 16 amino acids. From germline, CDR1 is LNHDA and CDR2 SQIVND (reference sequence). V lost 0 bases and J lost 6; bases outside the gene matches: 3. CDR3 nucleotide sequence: TGTGCCAGTAGTATAGATCCGGGACTAGCGGGAGGCGAGCAGTACTTC. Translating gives CASSIDPGLAGGEQYF.

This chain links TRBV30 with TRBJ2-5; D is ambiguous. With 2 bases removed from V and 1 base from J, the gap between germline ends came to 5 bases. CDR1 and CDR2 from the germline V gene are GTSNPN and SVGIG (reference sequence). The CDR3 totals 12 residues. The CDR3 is CAWSPSQETQYF. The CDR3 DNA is TGTGCCTGGAGTCCCTCCCAAGAGACCCAGTACTTC.